The 18 T cell receptor beta chains listed next were all sequenced from one sample in a study of naive and memory T cell subsets. Both TRBC1 and TRBC2 were covered by a beta constant-region primer of two equimolar oligonucleotides. Ligated cDNA was amplified by four rounds of PCR with nested alpha and beta constant-region primers and SP2. TCRdb recomputed calls from the UMI-ligation and nested PCR reads with MiXCR, one row per CDR3 protein. In the table there are over 65,000 distinct CDR3 sequences, 9% of which are singletons. Sequenced material: naive CD8+ T cells from blood. These receptors all stem from a human donor in good health.

The rearrangement links TRBV7-2 to TRBJ2-7; 7 bases fit TRBD2. J lost 4 bases, V lost 1 base, and 13 bases had no gene match. Germline CDR1 and CDR2: SGHTA and FQGNSA. The CDR3 has 17 residues. CDR3 nucleotides: TGTGCCAGCAGCTTAGAACTGCCTAGCGGACAAGAGTACGAGCAGTACTTC. Translated: CASSLELPSGQEYEQYF.

The rearrangement joins TRBV19 to TRBJ2-4; weak D call: TRBD2 (6 bases). The V end lost 5 bases, the J end lost 0 bases, and 8 bases lay between the germline ends. Per germline, CDR1 LNHDA and CDR2 SQIVND (reference sequence). This CDR3 is 14 amino acids long. The CDR3 spells CASSSGRAKNIQYF. Written as DNA, the CDR3 is TGTGCCAGTAGTTCCGGGAGAGCCAAAAACATTCAGTACTTC.

This chain joins TRBV7-9 and TRBJ1-5; D remains ambiguous. Trimming cost V 3 bases and J 6 bases, with 6 bases left between them. CDR1 and CDR2 (germline): SEHNR, FQNEAQ (reference sequence). The length of the CDR3 is 12 residues. The chain's CDR3 is CASSFDRQPQHF. CDR3 nucleotides: TGTGCCAGCAGCTTCGACCGTCAGCCCCAGCATTTT.

This clonotype was detected only a few times. The chain employs TRBV7-9 and TRBJ2-5; TRBD1 is a possible D gene (6 bases). Trimming removed 5 bases at V and 4 bases at J, with 14 bases between. The CDR3 contains 14 residues. The germline CDR1 and CDR2 sequences are SEHNR and FQNEAQ (reference sequence). CDR3 sequence reads: CASSQNTGLETQYF. CDR3 sequence (DNA): TGTGCCAGCAGCCAGAACACAGGGCTAGAGACCCAGTACTTC.

A few counts support this clonotype. The chain joins TRBV7-2 to TRBJ2-3; D is possibly TRBD1 (6 bases). The CDR3 is 15 residues long. Deletions cut 5 bases from V and 0 bases from J, with 12 bases between. CDR1 is SGHTA and CDR2 is FQGNSA in the germline V gene. In DNA form, the CDR3 reads TGTGCCAGCAGCACCTGGACAGAGAGCACAGATACGCAGTATTTT. Its translation: CASSTWTESTDTQYF.

This clonotype has just a few counts. This chain uses TRBV2 with TRBJ2-3; either TRBD1 or TRBD2 may fit D (6 bases each). V dropped 2 bases and J dropped 4 bases, with 13 bases sitting between them. The germline V gene has CDR1 SNHLY and CDR2 FYNNEI. The CDR3 sequence is 15 residues long. The CDR3 loop reads CASSEYRAGSDTQYF. The CDR3 DNA reads as TGTGCCAGCAGTGAATACAGGGCGGGGTCAGATACGCAGTATTTT.

At least ten counts were recorded for this clonotype. The chain has TRBV9 and TRBJ2-3; D not resolved. Trimming removed 2 bases from V and 6 bases from J, with 10 bases in between. The germline V gene has CDR1 SGDLS and CDR2 YYNGEE. This CDR3 comprises 13 residues. The DNA for the CDR3 is TGTGCCAGCAGCGTGGGCCGCGGCGATACGCAGTATTTT. Amino acid sequence: CASSVGRGDTQYF.

This clonotype has a handful of counts. The rearrangement links TRBV9 to TRBJ2-7; 11 positions agree with TRBD2. The germline CDR1 and CDR2 sequences are SGDLS and YYNGEE. With V trimmed by 3 bases and J by 2 bases, 10 bases remained unmatched. This CDR3 contains 17 residues. Here the CDR3 reads CASSARTTSGTAYEQYF. The CDR3 DNA follows: TGTGCCAGCAGCGCCCGTACGACTAGCGGGACTGCCTACGAGCAGTACTTC.

This clonotype has ten or more counts. CDR3 nucleotide sequence: TGCAGCGTTGAAGACTACGACGGCAAAAACATTCAGTACTTC. Residues: CSVEDYDGKNIQYF. The chain links TRBV29-1 to TRBJ2-4; D remains unclear. Trimming left V 0 bases short and J 3 bases short, with 9 bases between. The CDR3 totals 14 residues. The germline gives CDR1 SQVTM, CDR2 ANQGSEA.

J is TRBJ2-7 and V is TRBV7-2; D unclear. The germline V gene encodes CDR1 SGHTA and CDR2 FQGNSA. There are 19 residues in the CDR3. The V end lost 0 bases, the J end lost 6 bases, and 27 bases lay between the germline ends. The CDR3 region has the DNA TGTGCCAGCAGCTTAGCGGTGCCCGGCAGAAAAGTACATGGGCGCGAGCAGTACTTC. Its protein is CASSLAVPGRKVHGREQYF.

This clonotype was seen a handful of times. The chain carries TRBV7-6 and TRBJ2-2; 12 bases are a match to TRBD2. Germline values: CDR1 SGHVS, CDR2 FNYEAQ. V dropped 5 bases and J dropped 6; count of bases not matched to a gene: 4. The CDR3 loop spans 15 amino acids. The CDR3 nucleotides are TGTGCCAGCAGCCCAGGACTAGCGGGGTCCGGGGAGCTGTTTTTT. Residues: CASSPGLAGSGELFF.

V and J are TRBV5-4 and TRBJ2-5, with 9 positions matching TRBD1. Losses at the gene ends were 5 bases for V and 4 bases for J; bases not matched to a gene: 9. Germline V gene sequence: CDR1 SGHNT, CDR2 YYREEE (reference sequence). This CDR3 region has 15 residues. The DNA of the CDR3 is TGTGCCAGCAGTCCAGGACAGGGGATGGTAGAGACCCAGTACTTC. Translated: CASSPGQGMVETQYF.

In its sample, this clonotype was seen a few times. This chain joins TRBV3-1 and TRBJ2-7, with no clear D. The V end was cut by 2 bases, the J end by 3 bases, with 8 bases between. The length of the CDR3 is 13 residues. Germline CDR1 is LGHDT and CDR2 is YNNKEL (reference sequence). CDR3 in DNA: TGTGCCAGCAGCCAAAGGCTCCTCTACGAGCAGTACTTC. Translating it yields CASSQRLLYEQYF.

There are many counts of this clonotype. The CDR3 DNA sequence: TGCAGTGCTGTGACAGGGGAGTTGGAAAAACTGTTTTTT. Translating it yields CSAVTGELEKLFF. The V gene is TRBV20-1, the J gene TRBJ1-4; 8 nucleotides line up with TRBD1. Germline assignment: CDR1 DFQATT and CDR2 SNEGSKA (reference sequence). Germline trimming cut 5 bases from V and 8 bases from J; bases unmatched to any gene: 7. This CDR3 is 13 amino acids long.

The chain couples TRBV9 to TRBJ2-1; a possible D gene is TRBD2 (6 bases). The length of the CDR3 is 13 residues. Germline V gene data show CDR1 as SGDLS and CDR2 as YYNGEE. V lost 0 bases to trimming and J lost 9 bases, with 10 bases between them. The CDR3 sequence is CASSVGLGGEQFF. The CDR3 bases are TGTGCCAGCAGCGTAGGTTTGGGGGGTGAGCAGTTCTTC. Looking up the rest from reference TRBV9 and TRBJ2-1 gives the full variable domain: DSGVTQTPKHLITATGQRVTLRCSPRSGDLSVYWYQQSLDQGLQFLIQYYNGEERAKGNILERFSAQQFPDLHSELNLSSLELGDSALYFCASSVGLGGEQFFGPGTRLTVL.

This clonotype was found many times. The chain recombines TRBV4-1 with TRBJ1-1; TRBD1 might be the D (5 bases). This CDR3 has 14 residues. Germline V gene sequence: CDR1 MGHRA, CDR2 YSYEKL. Trimming stripped 2 bases from V and 4 bases from J, with 11 bases between. CDR3 bases: TGCGCCAGCAGCCAAAATTCGGGGGTCACTGAAGCTTTCTTT. It encodes CASSQNSGVTEAFF.

This clonotype was seen only a few times. The genes are TRBV11-3 and TRBJ1-2; D possibly corresponds to TRBD1 (6 bases). CDR1 is SGHNT, CDR2 YENEEA, per germline. The CDR3 length is 15 residues. Trimming shortened V by 6 bases and J by 6 bases, and 20 bases separated the two germline ends. CDR3 DNA sequence: TGTGCCAGCAGTCATCGAGACTCCTCAGGGGATGGCTACACCTTC. Translation gives CASSHRDSSGDGYTF.

This clonotype has a count of ten or more. The genes are TRBV29-1 and TRBJ2-3, with TRBD2 matching 9 bases. With V trimmed by 6 bases and J by 0 bases, 13 bases remained unmatched. CDR1 is SQVTM, CDR2 ANQGSEA, per germline. CDR3 length: 17 amino acids. The CDR3 DNA reads as TGCAGCGTCACTGGACTAGCGACCGCCCTTAGCACAGATACGCAGTATTTT. Its translation is CSVTGLATALSTDTQYF.